This T cell receptor (beta chain) was sequenced for a study of T cell changes during pregnancy in multiple sclerosis. The data were produced by immunoSEQ multiplex PCR, yet TCRdb's version contains in-frame clones alone and is incomplete. The sample includes some 77,000 clones, just over 90% of them seen just once. The ends were cut back, 3 bases at V and 2 bases at J, with 10 bases in the middle. CDR3 size: 14 residues. Germline CDR1 SGHAT, CDR2 FQDESV (reference sequence). Sequenced material: peripheral blood, taken in the second trimester of pregnancy. The chain links TRBV11-1 to TRBJ1-1; the D is unclear. This TCR derives from a female donor in good health, enrolled as a control in a pregnancy study. CDR3 sequence: CASSFSPRNTEAFF. For the CDR3, the DNA is TGTGCCAGCAGCTTTAGCCCCAGAAACACTGAAGCTTTCTTT.